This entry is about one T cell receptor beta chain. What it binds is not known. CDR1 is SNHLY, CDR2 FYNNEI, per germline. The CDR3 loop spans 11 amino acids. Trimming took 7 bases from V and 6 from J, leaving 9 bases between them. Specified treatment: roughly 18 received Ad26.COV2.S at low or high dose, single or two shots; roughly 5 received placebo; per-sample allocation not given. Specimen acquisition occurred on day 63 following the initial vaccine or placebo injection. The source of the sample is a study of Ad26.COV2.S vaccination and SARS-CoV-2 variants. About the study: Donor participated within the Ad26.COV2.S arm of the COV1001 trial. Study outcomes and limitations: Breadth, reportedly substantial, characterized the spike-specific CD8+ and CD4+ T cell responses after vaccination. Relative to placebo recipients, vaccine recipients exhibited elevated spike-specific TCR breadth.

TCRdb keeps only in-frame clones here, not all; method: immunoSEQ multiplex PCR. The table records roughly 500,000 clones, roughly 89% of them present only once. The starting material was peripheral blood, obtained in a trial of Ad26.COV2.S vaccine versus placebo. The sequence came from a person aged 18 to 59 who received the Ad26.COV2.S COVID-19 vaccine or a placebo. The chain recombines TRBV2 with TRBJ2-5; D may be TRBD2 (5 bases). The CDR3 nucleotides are TGTGCCAGCATGGGAGTACAGACCCAGTACTTC. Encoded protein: CASMGVQTQYF.